This TCR beta chain was retrieved from a study of immune reconstitution after stem cell transplant in scleroderma. TCRdb itself ran the RT-PCR reads through MiXCR, one entry per CDR3 protein. This sample carries around 6,000 distinct CDR3 sequences, under 8.5% of them seen once, and the ten largest clones take 10%. The germline V gene encodes CDR1 SGHKS and CDR2 YYEKEE (reference sequence). Trimming pared 3 bases from V and 13 bases from J, leaving 14 bases between. The CDR3 is 12 residues long. The V and J genes are TRBV5-5 and TRBJ2-1, with D maybe TRBD2 (7 bases). This clonotype was obtained from a male donor with systemic sclerosis. Collection took place before or after autologous hematopoietic stem cell transplantation (not recorded which). DNA for the CDR3: TGTGCCAGCAGCTCTGATCCGGGGGGCCAGTTCTTC. This translates into CASSSDPGGQFF.